Listed below are T cell receptor beta chains from one sample, sequenced in a study of Tregs in tolerant kidney transplant recipients. Repertoires were generated with immunoSEQ multiplex PCR, while TCRdb's copy carries only in-frame clones and drops some. The profile shows 50,000 to 55,000 clones, over 80% of them singletons. The sequencing used CD8+ T cells from blood (PBMCs), collected 24 months after the transplant. The receptors were sampled from a human patient who received a combined kidney and bone marrow transplant. Among the T cells, some may be from the graft donor. Both conserved end residues are part of each CDR3. A D gene is named only where the DNA matches it firmly. Size is omitted from some rows. Given values are once, few, many or a class for expanded clones.

V gene	clone size	J gene	D gene	CDR3 DNA	CDR3 protein
TRBV19	-	TRBJ1-1	-	TGTGCCAGTAGTATTGTCGGGGGTACTGAAGCTTTCTTT	CASSIVGGTEAFF
TRBV20-1	-	TRBJ2-7	TRBD1	TGCAGTGCTAGGATTAATCAGGGGGAGTACTTC	CSARINQGEYF
TRBV7-8	-	TRBJ2-7	TRBD1	TGTGCCAGCAGCCCAGACAGGGGCTACTACGAGCAGTACTTC	CASSPDRGYYEQYF
TRBV5-1	-	TRBJ2-7	-	TGCGCCAGCAGCGTCGGAGGCGGAATCTACGAGCAGTACTTC	CASSVGGGIYEQYF
TRBV7-6	-	TRBJ1-1	TRBD1	TGTGCCAGCAGCTTAGCGTCATCAGGGGGAAACACTGAAGCTTTCTTT	CASSLASSGGNTEAFF
TRBV9	-	TRBJ2-3	TRBD1	TGTGCCAGCAGCGGGGGACAGGAGGATACGCAGTATTTT	CASSGGQEDTQYF
TRBV9	-	TRBJ2-2	TRBD1	TGTGCCAGCAGCTCCCCCCGGACAGGTTCGAACACCGGGGAGCTGTTTTTT	CASSSPRTGSNTGELFF
TRBV27	-	TRBJ1-2	-	TGTGCCAGCAGTTTAAGGCAGGGCTATGGCTACACCTTC	CASSLRQGYGYTF
TRBV19	-	TRBJ1-2	-	TGTGCCAGTAGTATTCCCGACTTCGAAGCTAACTATGGCTACACCTTC	CASSIPDFEANYGYTF
TRBV27	-	TRBJ1-5	-	TGTGCCAGCAGTTTAGGGGCACGCAATCAGCCCCAGCATTTT	CASSLGARNQPQHF
TRBV7-2	-	TRBJ1-5	-	TGTGCCAGCAGCTTAGTGGGGGGGGGCAATCAGCCCCAGCATTTT	CASSLVGGGNQPQHF
TRBV5-6	-	TRBJ2-3	-	TGTGCCAGCAGCTTGCTTGCGGGCACAGATACGCAGTATTTT	CASSLLAGTDTQYF
TRBV7-6	-	TRBJ2-7	-	TGTGCCAGCAGCTCTGGACACCCCTACGAGCAGTACTTC	CASSSGHPYEQYF
TRBV13	-	TRBJ2-1	-	TGTGCCAGCAGCTTAGAAAGTGGGGAGGATGAGCAGTTCTTC	CASSLESGEDEQFF
TRBV5-1	once	TRBJ2-3	TRBD2	TGCGCCAGCAGCTCGACCTTACTAGCGGGAGTTCTCTCAGATACGCAGTATTTT	CASSSTLLAGVLSDTQYF
TRBV6-1	-	TRBJ2-1	TRBD1	TGTGCCAGCAGTGAAGGACAGGGAAGAAATGAGCAGTTCTTC	CASSEGQGRNEQFF
TRBV14	-	TRBJ2-7	TRBD1	TGTGCCAGCAGCCAAGATAGAAGGGGTTTGAGGGACAGGGGCTTCTACGAGCAGTACTTC	CASSQDRRGLRDRGFYEQYF
TRBV2	-	TRBJ2-2	-	TGTGCCAGCAGTGAAGCGAACGGTGGGCCCGGGGAGCTGTTTTTT	CASSEANGGPGELFF
TRBV7-2	-	TRBJ2-7	-	TGTGCCAGCAGCCTAGATCGGCGAGGCGAGCAGTACTTC	CASSLDRRGEQYF
TRBV7-8	once	TRBJ2-1	TRBD2	TGTGCCAGCAGCTTAACTGGTAGCGGGGGGGGCAATGAGCAGTTCTTC	CASSLTGSGGGNEQFF
TRBV2	-	TRBJ1-1	TRBD1	TGTGCCAGCAGGGGGACAGGAGCTTTCTTT	CASRGTGAFF
TRBV5-1	-	TRBJ1-2	-	TGCGCCAGCAGCTTGGGGGCAGGGGACTATGGCTACACCTTC	CASSLGAGDYGYTF
TRBV9	-	TRBJ1-1	-	TGTGCCAGCAGCGATAACAGGGATACTGAAGCTTTCTTT	CASSDNRDTEAFF
TRBV19	once	TRBJ2-7	TRBD1	TGTGCCAGTAGTGCGGGACAGGGGTTCTACGAGCAGTACTTC	CASSAGQGFYEQYF
TRBV6-6	-	TRBJ2-7	TRBD1	TGTGCCAGCAGCCAAGAGGGGGCCGGGTCCTACGAGCAGTACTTC	CASSQEGAGSYEQYF
TRBV5-1	-	TRBJ2-7	TRBD1	TGCGCCAGCAGCTTGAGTCAGGGGGTCGTATACGAGCAGTACTTC	CASSLSQGVVYEQYF
TRBV7-2	-	TRBJ2-2	-	TGTGCCAGCAGCTTTCCAGGACTACCCACCGGGGAGCTGTTTTTT	CASSFPGLPTGELFF
TRBV30	-	TRBJ2-2	TRBD2	TGTGCCGCGAGCGGGAGAAGGTACGGGGAGCTGTTTTTT	CAASGRRYGELFF
TRBV9	few	TRBJ2-7	-	TGTGCCAGCAGCCCTAGGACAAGTTTCGAGCAGTACTTC	CASSPRTSFEQYF
TRBV23-1	-	TRBJ2-5	-	TGCGCCAGGCGTAGTTTCAAGACGCAAGAGAAGAAGGCCAGGGACTTC	CARRSFKTQEKKARDF
TRBV28	-	TRBJ2-5	TRBD2	TGTGCCACAACTCGGGAGGGCCGGGAGACCCAGTACTTC	CATTREGRETQYF